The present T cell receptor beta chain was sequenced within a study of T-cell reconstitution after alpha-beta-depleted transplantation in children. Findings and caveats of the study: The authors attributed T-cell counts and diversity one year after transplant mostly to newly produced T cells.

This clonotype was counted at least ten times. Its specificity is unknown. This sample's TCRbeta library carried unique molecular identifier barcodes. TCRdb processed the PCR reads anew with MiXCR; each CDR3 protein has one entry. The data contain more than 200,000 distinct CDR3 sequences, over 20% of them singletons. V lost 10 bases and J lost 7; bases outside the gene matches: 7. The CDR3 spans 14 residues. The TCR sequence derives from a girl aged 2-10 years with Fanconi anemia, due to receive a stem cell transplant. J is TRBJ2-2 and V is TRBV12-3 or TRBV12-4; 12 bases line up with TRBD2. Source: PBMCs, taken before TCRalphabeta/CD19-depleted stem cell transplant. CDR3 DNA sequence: TGTGCCAACGGACTAGCGGGACAGGTCGGGGAGCTGTTTTTT. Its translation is CANGLAGQVGELFF.